This T cell receptor beta chain is from a study of siplizumab effects on memory and regulatory T cells. Regarding the study as a whole: An assignable naive or memory phenotype was lacking in roughly 75-96% of proliferating CD4+ or CD8+ clones.

Germline CDR1 is LNHNV and CDR2 is YYDKDF (reference sequence). This CDR3 spans 16 amino acids. V shed 5 bases, J shed 9 bases, and the junction held 17 bases outside the gene matches. The assay looked at roughly 9.4 x 10^4 TCR templates in each sample. Sequencing was performed with immunoSEQ multiplex PCR; in TCRdb, only in-frame clones are kept and a portion is missing. The table records approximately 65,000 clones, around 79% of them present only once. A remark on this clone: Its antigen is not identified.

For a few donor pairs, CD4+ naive/memory and CD8+ naive/effector-memory/TEMRA unstimulated subsets were also sequenced. This TCR was recovered from a human donor in good health. This chain joins TRBV15 and TRBJ2-3; 7 bases are shared with TRBD2. The sequenced sample consisted of memory CD4+ T cells sorted from blood. The DNA of the CDR3 is TGTGCCACCAGCCCTTCTCGCGGGGGAGACATATTGACGCAGTATTTT. This encodes CATSPSRGGDILTQYF.